The 9 T cell receptor beta chains given below trace back to one sample, sequenced in a study of naive and memory T cell subsets. The library had UMIs added by 3' ligation of an oligonucleotide to TCR cDNA. Ligated cDNA underwent four rounds of PCR with nested alpha and beta constant region primers and SP2. TCRdb re-derived calls from the 5' RACE reads in MiXCR, one entry per CDR3 protein. This table has 45,000 to 55,000 distinct CDR3 sequences, approximately 4.5% appearing once. These receptors originate from a female donor in good health.

Judged by abundance, this clonotype is medium-sized. The genes are TRBV29-1 and TRBJ1-2; D unclear. The CDR3 length is 13 residues. Per the germline V gene, CDR1 is SQVTM and CDR2 is ANQGSEA. V was pared by 7 bases and J by 2 bases, with 14 bases between. CDR3 sequence reads: CSAESSGNYGYTF. The CDR3 DNA reads TGCAGCGCCGAGTCGTCGGGGAACTATGGCTACACCTTC.

The rearrangement uses TRBV5-1 and TRBJ2-3; TRBD2 matches 15 bases. Germline V gene data show CDR1 as SGHRS and CDR2 as YFSETQ. J gave up 4 bases and V 4 bases, and 10 bases lay outside the gene matches. The CDR3 loop spans 18 amino acids. CDR3 sequence: CASSRSSGLAGGADTQYF. For the CDR3, the DNA is TGCGCCAGCAGCAGAAGTTCGGGACTAGCGGGAGGCGCAGATACGCAGTATTTT.

This clonotype was detected ten times or more. This chain connects TRBV28 to TRBJ1-2, with 8 bases fitting TRBD1. The junction had 9 bases not matched to a gene; V was cut back by 6 bases and J by 3 bases. The CDR3 totals 15 residues. The germline V gene has CDR1 MDHEN and CDR2 SYDVKM. The CDR3 region is CASSPGQGRYYGYTF. DNA for the CDR3: TGTGCCAGCAGCCCAGGACAGGGTAGATACTATGGCTACACCTTC.

To note about this clonotype: A read error may be the cause here, since a much bigger clone is one base away. The V gene is TRBV5-6, the J gene TRBJ1-2; 8 bases fit TRBD1. Germline values: CDR1 SGHDT, CDR2 YYEEEE. V gave up 5 bases and J gave up 4 bases; unmatched junction bases: 7. The CDR3 has 14 amino acids. The CDR3: CASRRGQGPYGYTF. The CDR3 bases are TGTGCCAGCAGGAGAGGACAGGGTCCCTATGGCTACACCTTC.

This clonotype was recorded many times. V usage is TRBV7-9 and J usage is TRBJ2-5, with D perhaps given as TRBD1 or TRBD2 (6 bases each). V gave up 5 bases and J gave up 4 bases, with 20 bases separating them. Germline assignment: CDR1 SEHNR and CDR2 FQNEAQ (reference sequence). The CDR3 length is 16 residues. CDR3 nucleotide sequence: TGTGCCAGCAGCCTGGGGGCCTCGTGGGGAGGAGAGACCCAGTACTTC. This gives the protein CASSLGASWGGETQYF.

Notes on this clonotype: Given the absence of the conserved phenylalanine or tryptophan at the CDR3 end, a read error is likely. The rearrangement joins TRBV7-2 to TRBJ2-7, with 13 bases identical to TRBD2. Germline values: CDR1 SGHTA, CDR2 FQGNSA. The CDR3 runs 15 residues. J gave up 7 bases and V 1 base, and 4 bases lay outside the gene matches. The CDR3 protein is CASSLGTSGSGEQYI. The CDR3 nucleotides are TGTGCCAGCAGCTTAGGGACTAGCGGGAGCGGGGAGCAGTACATC.

Ten or more counts support this clonotype. This rearrangement joins TRBV7-8 to TRBJ2-3, with 8 nucleotides matching TRBD2. Unmatched junction bases numbered 6, after V lost 5 bases and J lost 5 bases. The germline gives CDR1 SGHVS, CDR2 FQNEAQ. The CDR3 is made up of 14 amino acids. CDR3 sequence: CASSLGLGIDTQYF. The CDR3 nucleotides are TGTGCCAGCAGCCTGGGACTAGGGATAGATACGCAGTATTTT.

This clonotype came up a few times. The CDR3 bases are TGTGCCAGCAGCCAAGATTGGGCGGGTACAAACTACGAGCAGTACTTC. It codes for CASSQDWAGTNYEQYF. The chain joins TRBV3-1 to TRBJ2-7, with D possibly matching TRBD2 (5 bases). Germline CDR1 reads LGHDT; CDR2 reads YNNKEL (reference sequence). Trimming shortened V by 0 bases and J by 3 bases, and 15 bases separated the two germline ends. The CDR3 loop spans 16 amino acids.

This clonotype was observed at least ten times. J is TRBJ2-5 and V is TRBV3-1, with unresolved D. V lost 1 base, J lost 4 bases, and 7 bases lay in between. Germline V gene lookup returns CDR1 LGHDT and CDR2 YNNKEL (reference sequence). The CDR3 has 13 residues. In DNA, the CDR3 is TGTGCCAGCAGCCAAGCCCTCCCAGAGACCCAGTACTTC. Its translation: CASSQALPETQYF.